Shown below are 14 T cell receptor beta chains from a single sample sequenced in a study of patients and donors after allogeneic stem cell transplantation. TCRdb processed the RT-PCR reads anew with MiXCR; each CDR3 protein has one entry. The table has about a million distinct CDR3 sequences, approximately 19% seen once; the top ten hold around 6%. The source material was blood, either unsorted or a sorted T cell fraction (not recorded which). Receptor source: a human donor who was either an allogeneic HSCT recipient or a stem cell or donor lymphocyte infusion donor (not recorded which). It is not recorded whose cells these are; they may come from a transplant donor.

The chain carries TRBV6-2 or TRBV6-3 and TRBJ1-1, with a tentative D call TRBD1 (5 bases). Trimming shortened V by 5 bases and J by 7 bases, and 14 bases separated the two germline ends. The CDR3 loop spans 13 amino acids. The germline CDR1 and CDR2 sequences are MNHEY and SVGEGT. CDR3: CASSGGGGGEAFF. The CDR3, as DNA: TGTGCCAGCAGTGGCGGGGGTGGGGGTGAAGCTTTCTTT.

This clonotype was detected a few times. CDR3 loop: CSASPGAKAGELFF. The CDR3 DNA is TGCAGTGCTTCCCCGGGGGCGAAGGCCGGGGAGCTGTTTTTT. The rearrangement uses TRBV20-1 and TRBJ2-2; D possibly uses TRBD1 or TRBD2 (6 bases each). The CDR3 length is 14 residues. The germline CDR1 and CDR2 sequences are DFQATT and SNEGSKA (reference sequence). Trimming left V 5 bases short and J 6 bases short, with 16 bases between.

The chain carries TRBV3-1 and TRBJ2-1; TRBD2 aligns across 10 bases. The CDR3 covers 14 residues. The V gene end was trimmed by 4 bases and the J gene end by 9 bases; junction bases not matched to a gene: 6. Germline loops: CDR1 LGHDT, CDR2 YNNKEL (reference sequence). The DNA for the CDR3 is TGTGCCAGCAGCCCTAGCGGGAGCTCGAGTGAGCAGTTCTTC. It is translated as CASSPSGSSSEQFF.

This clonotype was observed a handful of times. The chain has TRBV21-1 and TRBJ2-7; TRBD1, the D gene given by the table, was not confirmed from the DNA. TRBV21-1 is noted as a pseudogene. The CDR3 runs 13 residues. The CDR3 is CASGWDRGYEQYF. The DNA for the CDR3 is TGTGCCAGCGGGTGGGACAGGGGCTACGAGCAGTACTTC.

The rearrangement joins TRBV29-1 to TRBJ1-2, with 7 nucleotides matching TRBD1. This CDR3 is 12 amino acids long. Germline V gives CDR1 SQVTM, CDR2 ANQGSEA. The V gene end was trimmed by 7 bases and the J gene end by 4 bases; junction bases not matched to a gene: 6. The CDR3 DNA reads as TGCAGCGCAGTAGGGACAGCCTATGGCTACACCTTC. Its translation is CSAVGTAYGYTF.

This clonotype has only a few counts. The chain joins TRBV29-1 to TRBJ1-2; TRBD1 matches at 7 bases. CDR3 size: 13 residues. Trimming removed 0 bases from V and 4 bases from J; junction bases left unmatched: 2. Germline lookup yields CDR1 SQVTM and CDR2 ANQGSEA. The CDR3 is CSVEEGTVYGYTF. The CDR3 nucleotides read TGCAGCGTTGAAGAAGGGACAGTCTATGGCTACACCTTC.

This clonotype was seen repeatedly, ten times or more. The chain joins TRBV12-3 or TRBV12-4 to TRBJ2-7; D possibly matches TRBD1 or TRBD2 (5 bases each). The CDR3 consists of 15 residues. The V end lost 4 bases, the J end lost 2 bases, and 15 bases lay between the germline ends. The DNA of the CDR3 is TGTGCCAGCAGTTCCGGGACGGAGTCACCCTACGAGCAGTACTTC. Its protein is CASSSGTESPYEQYF.

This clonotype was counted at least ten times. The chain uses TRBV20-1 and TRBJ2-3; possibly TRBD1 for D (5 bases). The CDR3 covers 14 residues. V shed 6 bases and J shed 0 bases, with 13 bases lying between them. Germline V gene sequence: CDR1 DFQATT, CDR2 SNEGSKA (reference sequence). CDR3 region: CSAQPGASTDTQYF. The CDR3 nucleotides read TGCAGTGCACAACCTGGGGCTAGCACAGATACGCAGTATTTT.

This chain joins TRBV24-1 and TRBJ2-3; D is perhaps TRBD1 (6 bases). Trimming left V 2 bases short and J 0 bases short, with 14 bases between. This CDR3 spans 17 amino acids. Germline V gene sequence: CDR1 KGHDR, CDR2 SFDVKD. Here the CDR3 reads CATSDSWTASSTDTQYF. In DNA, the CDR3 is TGTGCCACCAGTGATTCTTGGACAGCCTCTAGCACAGATACGCAGTATTTT.

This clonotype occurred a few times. The CDR3 DNA reads TGTGCCAGCAGTTACGTTGCATACACAGATACGCAGTATTTT. Translating it yields CASSYVAYTDTQYF. The chain combines TRBV6-5 with TRBJ2-3, with D hard to call. The ends were cut back, 2 bases at V and 2 bases at J, with 8 bases in the middle. The CDR3 is 14 residues long. Germline V gene data show CDR1 as MNHEY and CDR2 as SVGAGI.

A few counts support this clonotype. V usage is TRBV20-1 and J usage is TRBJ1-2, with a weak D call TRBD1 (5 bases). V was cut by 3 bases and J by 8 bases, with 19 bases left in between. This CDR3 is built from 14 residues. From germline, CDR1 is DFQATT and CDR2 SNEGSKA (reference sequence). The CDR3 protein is CSAREGRIEGGYTF. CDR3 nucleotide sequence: TGCAGTGCTAGGGAGGGACGGATTGAAGGCGGCTACACCTTC.

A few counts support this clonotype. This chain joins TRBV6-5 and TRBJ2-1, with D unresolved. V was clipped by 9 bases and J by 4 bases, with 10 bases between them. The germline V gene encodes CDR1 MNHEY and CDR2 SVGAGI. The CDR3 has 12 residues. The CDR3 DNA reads TGTGCCAGTGGGTGGGGTTACAATGAGCAGTTCTTC. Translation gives CASGWGYNEQFF.

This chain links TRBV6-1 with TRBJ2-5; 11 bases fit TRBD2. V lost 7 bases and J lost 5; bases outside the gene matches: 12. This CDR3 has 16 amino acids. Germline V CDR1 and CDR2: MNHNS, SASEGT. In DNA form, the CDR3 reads TGTGCCAGCACCTACGGGGCTAGCGGGAGGCCTGAGACCCAGTACTTC. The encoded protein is CASTYGASGRPETQYF.

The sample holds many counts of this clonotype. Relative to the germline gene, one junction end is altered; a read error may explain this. CDR3 nucleotides: TGTGCCAGCAGTTTGGCTAGCGGGGTTTACAATGAGCAGTTCTTC. Translated, it gives CASSLASGVYNEQFF. This chain connects TRBV5-1 to TRBJ2-1; 9 bases are a match to TRBD2. The CDR3 contains 15 residues. Looked up from germline, CDR1 is SGHRS and CDR2 is YFSETQ.